A single sample is the source of the 6 T cell receptor beta chains below, sequenced in a study of blood T cell repertoires in COVID-19. TCRdb's table, derived via immunoSEQ multiplex PCR, lists solely in-frame clones and lacks some. The sample consists of around 50,000 clones, approximately 93% of them appearing once. Sequenced input: peripheral blood. These receptor sequences come from a man in his 60s with COVID-19, enrolled during active disease.

This CDR3 is CASSQISGNYGYTF. DNA for the CDR3: TGTGCCAGCAGCCAGATTTCGGGGAACTATGGCTACACCTTC. The V call is TRBV4-2, the J call TRBJ1-2; D is undetermined. Germline V gene sequence: CDR1 LGHNA, CDR2 YNFKEQ. The CDR3 extends over 14 amino acids. Trimming removed 3 bases at V and 2 bases at J, with 10 bases between.

V usage is TRBV19 and J usage is TRBJ1-1, with 8 nucleotides matching TRBD1. This CDR3 has 12 residues. CDR1 is LNHDA and CDR2 is SQIVND in the germline V gene (reference sequence). J gave up 2 bases and V 10 bases, and 3 bases lay outside the gene matches. The CDR3 reads CATRGPNTEAFF. The CDR3, as DNA: TGTGCCACCAGGGGGCCAAACACTGAAGCTTTCTTT.

The chain links TRBV3-1 (or the pseudogene TRBV3-2) to TRBJ1-2; a weak D match, TRBD1 (5 bases). This CDR3 spans 12 amino acids. The ends were cut back, 2 bases at V and 9 bases at J, with 10 bases in the middle. Germline lookup yields CDR1 LGHDT and CDR2 YNNKEL (reference sequence). CDR3 in DNA: TGTGCCAGCAGCCAATCGGGGGGTCGCTACACCTTC. Translating it yields CASSQSGGRYTF.

V is TRBV27 and J is TRBJ2-2; 10 bases map to TRBD1. Germline V gene sequence: CDR1 MNHEY, CDR2 SMNVEV (reference sequence). CDR3 length: 15 amino acids. J lost 6 bases, V lost 6 bases, and 7 bases had no gene match. CDR3 loop: CASRLGTGVAGELFF. In nucleotides, the CDR3 is TGTGCCAGCAGGCTAGGGACAGGGGTGGCCGGGGAGCTGTTTTTT.

The gene calls are TRBV19 and TRBJ1-3; TRBD1 aligns across 7 bases. The CDR3 is 15 residues long. The germline V gene has CDR1 LNHDA and CDR2 SQIVND (reference sequence). With 2 bases clipped from V and 4 bases from J, the junction kept 5 bases outside the gene matches. CDR3 sequence: CASSISTGTGNTIYF. CDR3 nucleotides: TGTGCCAGTAGTATATCGACAGGGACGGGAAACACCATATATTTT.

The CDR3 sequence is CASSPLSANEAFF. The CDR3, as DNA: TGTGCCAGCTCACCACTGTCAGCGAATGAAGCTTTCTTT. V and J are TRBV18 and TRBJ1-1; D is unclear. This CDR3 region has 13 residues. The germline gives CDR1 KGHSH, CDR2 LQKENI. V was clipped by 1 base and J by 7 bases, with 10 bases between them.